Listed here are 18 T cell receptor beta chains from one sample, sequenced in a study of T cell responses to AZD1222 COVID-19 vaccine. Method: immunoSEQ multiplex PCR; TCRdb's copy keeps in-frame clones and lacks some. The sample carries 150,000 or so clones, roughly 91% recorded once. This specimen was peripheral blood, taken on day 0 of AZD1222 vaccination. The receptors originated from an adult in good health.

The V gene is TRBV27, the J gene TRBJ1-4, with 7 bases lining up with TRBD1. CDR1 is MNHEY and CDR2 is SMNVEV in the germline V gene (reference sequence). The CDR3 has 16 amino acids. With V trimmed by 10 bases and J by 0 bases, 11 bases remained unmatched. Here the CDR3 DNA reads TGTGCCACGGGTCGACAGGGTAGTGCAACTAATGAAAAACTGTTTTTT. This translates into CATGRQGSATNEKLFF.

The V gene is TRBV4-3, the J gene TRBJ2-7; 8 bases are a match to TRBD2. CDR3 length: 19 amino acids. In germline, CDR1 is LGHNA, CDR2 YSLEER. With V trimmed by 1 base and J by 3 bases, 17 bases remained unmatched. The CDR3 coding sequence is TGCGCCAGCAGCCAAGCGTATAGTTCACTAGCGGATTCTTACTACGAGCAGTACTTC. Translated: CASSQAYSSLADSYYEQYF.

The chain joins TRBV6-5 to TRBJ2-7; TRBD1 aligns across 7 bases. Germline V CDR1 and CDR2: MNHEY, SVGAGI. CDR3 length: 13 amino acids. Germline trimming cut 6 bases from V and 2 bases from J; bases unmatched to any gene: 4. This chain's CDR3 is CASSTGTAYEQYF. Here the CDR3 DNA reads TGTGCCAGCAGCACCGGGACAGCCTACGAGCAGTACTTC.

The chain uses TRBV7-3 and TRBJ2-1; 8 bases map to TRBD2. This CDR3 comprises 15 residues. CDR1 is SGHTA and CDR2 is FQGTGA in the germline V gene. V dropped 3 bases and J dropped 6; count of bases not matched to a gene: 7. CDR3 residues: CASSLNGGAFNEQFF. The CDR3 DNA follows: TGTGCCAGCAGCTTGAACGGGGGGGCCTTCAATGAGCAGTTCTTC.

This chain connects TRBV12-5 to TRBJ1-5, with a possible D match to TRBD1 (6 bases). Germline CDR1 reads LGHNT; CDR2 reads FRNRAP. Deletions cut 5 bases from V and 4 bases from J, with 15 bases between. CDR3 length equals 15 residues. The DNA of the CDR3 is TGTGCTAGTGGTCCCCTGGACAGTAGGAATCAGCCCCAGCATTTT. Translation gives CASGPLDSRNQPQHF. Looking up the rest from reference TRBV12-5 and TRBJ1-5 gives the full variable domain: DARVTQTPRHKVTEMGQEVTMRCQPILGHNTVFWYRQTMMQGLELLAYFRNRAPLDDSGMPKDRFSAEMPDATLATLKIQPSEPRDSAVYFCASGPLDSRNQPQHFGDGTRLSIL.

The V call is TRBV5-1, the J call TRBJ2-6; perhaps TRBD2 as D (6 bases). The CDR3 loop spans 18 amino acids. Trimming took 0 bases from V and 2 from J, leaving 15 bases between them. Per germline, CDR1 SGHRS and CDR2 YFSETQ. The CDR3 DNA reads TGCGCCAGCAGCTTGGTCGCTAGCGACGGTACTGGGGCCAACGTCCTGACTTTC. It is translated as CASSLVASDGTGANVLTF. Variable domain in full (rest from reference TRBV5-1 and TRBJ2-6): KAGVTQTPRYLIKTRGQQVTLSCSPISGHRSVSWYQQTPGQGLQFLFEYFSETQRNKGNFPGRFSGRQFSNSRSEMNVSTLELGDSALYLCASSLVASDGTGANVLTFGAGSRLTVL.

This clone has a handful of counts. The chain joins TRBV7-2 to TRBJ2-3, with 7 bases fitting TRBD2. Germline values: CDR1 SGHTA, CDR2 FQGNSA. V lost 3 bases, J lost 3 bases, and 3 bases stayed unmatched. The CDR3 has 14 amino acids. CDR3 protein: CASSFGGRTDTQYF. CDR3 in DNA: TGTGCCAGCAGCTTCGGGGGGAGGACAGATACGCAGTATTTT.

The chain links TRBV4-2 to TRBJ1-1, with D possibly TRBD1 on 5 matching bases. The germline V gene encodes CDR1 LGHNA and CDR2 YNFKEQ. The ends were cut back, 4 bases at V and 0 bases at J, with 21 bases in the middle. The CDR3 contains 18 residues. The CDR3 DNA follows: TGTGCCAGCAGCCTACCTCCGGAGGGGCGTATAATGAACACTGAAGCTTTCTTT. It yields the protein CASSLPPEGRIMNTEAFF.

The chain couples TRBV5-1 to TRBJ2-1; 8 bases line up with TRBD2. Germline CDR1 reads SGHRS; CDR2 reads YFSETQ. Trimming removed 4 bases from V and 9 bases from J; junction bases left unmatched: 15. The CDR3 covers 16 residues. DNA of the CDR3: TGCGCCAGCAGCATACAGCGGGAGATCGGCGTGGGTGAGCAGTTCTTC. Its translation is CASSIQREIGVGEQFF.

The CDR3, as DNA: TGTGCCAGCAGCTCGCTACAGGGGGTGAGCACTGAAGCTTTCTTT. This translates into CASSSLQGVSTEAFF. The chain carries TRBV7-2 and TRBJ1-1, with TRBD1 matching 8 bases. Trimming at V came to 4 bases and at J to 4 bases, leaving 8 bases not matched to a gene. The CDR3 has 15 residues. Germline V gene lookup returns CDR1 SGHTA and CDR2 FQGNSA.

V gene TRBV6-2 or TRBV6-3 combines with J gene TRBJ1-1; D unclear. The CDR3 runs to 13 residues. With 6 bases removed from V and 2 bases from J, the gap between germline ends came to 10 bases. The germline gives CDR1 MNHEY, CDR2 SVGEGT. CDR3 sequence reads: CASSPMTNTEAFF. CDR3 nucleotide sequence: TGTGCCAGCAGCCCGATGACCAACACTGAAGCTTTCTTT.

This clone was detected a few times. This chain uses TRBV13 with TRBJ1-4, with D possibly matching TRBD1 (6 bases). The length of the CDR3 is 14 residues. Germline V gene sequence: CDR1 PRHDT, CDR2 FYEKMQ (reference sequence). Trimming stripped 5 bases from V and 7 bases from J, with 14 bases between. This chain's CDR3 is CASSQTGTGEKLFF. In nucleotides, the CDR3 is TGTGCCAGCAGCCAGACAGGAACGGGTGAAAAACTGTTTTTT.

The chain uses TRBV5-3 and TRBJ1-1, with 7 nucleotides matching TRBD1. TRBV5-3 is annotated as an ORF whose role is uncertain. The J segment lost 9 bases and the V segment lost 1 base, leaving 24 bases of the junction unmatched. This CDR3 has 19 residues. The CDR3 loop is CARSLRGRPKFLRRVKAFF. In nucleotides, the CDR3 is TGTGCCAGAAGCTTGAGGGGGCGGCCAAAGTTCCTAAGACGGGTAAAAGCTTTCTTT.

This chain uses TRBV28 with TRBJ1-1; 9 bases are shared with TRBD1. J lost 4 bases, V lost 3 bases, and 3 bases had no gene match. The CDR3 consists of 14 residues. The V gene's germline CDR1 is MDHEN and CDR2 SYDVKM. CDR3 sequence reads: CASSLGQGSTEAFF. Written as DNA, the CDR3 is TGTGCCAGCAGTTTGGGACAGGGATCCACTGAAGCTTTCTTT.

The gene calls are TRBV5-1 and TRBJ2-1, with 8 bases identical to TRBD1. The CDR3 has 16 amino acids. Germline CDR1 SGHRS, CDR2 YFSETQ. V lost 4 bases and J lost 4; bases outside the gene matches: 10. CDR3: CASSHIGTGQYNEQFF. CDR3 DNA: TGCGCCAGCAGCCACATAGGGACAGGACAATACAATGAGCAGTTCTTC. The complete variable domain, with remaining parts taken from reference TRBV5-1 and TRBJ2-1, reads KAGVTQTPRYLIKTRGQQVTLSCSPISGHRSVSWYQQTPGQGLQFLFEYFSETQRNKGNFPGRFSGRQFSNSRSEMNVSTLELGDSALYLCASSHIGTGQYNEQFFGPGTRLTVL.

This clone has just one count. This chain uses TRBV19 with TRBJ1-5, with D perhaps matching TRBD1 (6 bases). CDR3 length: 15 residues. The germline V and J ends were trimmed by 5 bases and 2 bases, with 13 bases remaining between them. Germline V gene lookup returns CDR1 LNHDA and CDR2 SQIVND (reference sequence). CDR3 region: CASSARGAGNQPQHF. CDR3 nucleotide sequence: TGTGCCAGTAGTGCCCGGGGGGCCGGCAATCAGCCCCAGCATTTT.

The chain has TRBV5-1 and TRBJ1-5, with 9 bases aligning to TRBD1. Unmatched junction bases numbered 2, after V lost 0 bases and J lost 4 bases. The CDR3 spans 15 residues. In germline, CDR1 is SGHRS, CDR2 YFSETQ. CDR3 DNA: TGCGCCAGCAGCTTGGGCGGACAGGGGAATCAGCCCCAGCATTTT. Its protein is CASSLGGQGNQPQHF.

The CDR3 DNA sequence: TGTGCCAGCAGCGTAGACAGGGCTCCAGATACGCAGTATTTT. This codes for CASSVDRAPDTQYF. This sequence joins TRBV5-6 and TRBJ2-3; TRBD1 agrees at 7 bases. Germline lookup yields CDR1 SGHDT and CDR2 YYEEEE. J lost 4 bases, V lost 4 bases, and 6 bases had no gene match. The CDR3 extends over 14 amino acids.